Presented here are 26 T cell receptor beta chains from one specimen sequenced in a study of patients and donors after allogeneic stem cell transplantation. TCRdb reprocessed the RT-PCR reads via MiXCR and lists one record per CDR3 protein. The sample consists of around 200,000 distinct CDR3 sequences, about 37% of them appearing once. Sample: blood, either unsorted or a sorted T cell fraction (not recorded which). The source is a human donor who was either an allogeneic HSCT recipient or a stem cell or donor lymphocyte infusion donor (not recorded which). It is not recorded whose cells these are; they may come from a transplant donor.

The chain couples TRBV7-6 to TRBJ2-1; 8 nucleotides line up with TRBD1. J gave up 2 bases and V 6 bases, and 6 bases lay outside the gene matches. Germline V gene sequence: CDR1 SGHVS, CDR2 FNYEAQ. The length of the CDR3 is 15 residues. Here the CDR3 DNA reads TGTGCCAGCAGGGACCGGGACAGGCCCTACAATGAGCAGTTCTTC. Encoded protein: CASRDRDRPYNEQFF.

A few counts support this clonotype. This sequence joins TRBV5-1 and TRBJ2-3, with 13 positions matching TRBD2. The germline V gene has CDR1 SGHRS and CDR2 YFSETQ. The trim removed 4 bases at V and 1 base at J, leaving 3 bases unmatched. This CDR3 has 16 amino acids. Written as DNA, the CDR3 is TGCGCCAGCAGCACCGGACTAGCGGGGGGCACAGATACGCAGTATTTT. This sequence encodes CASSTGLAGGTDTQYF. Filled out from reference TRBV5-1 and TRBJ2-3, the complete variable domain reads KAGVTQTPRYLIKTRGQQVTLSCSPISGHRSVSWYQQTPGQGLQFLFEYFSETQRNKGNFPGRFSGRQFSNSRSEMNVSTLELGDSALYLCASSTGLAGGTDTQYFGPGTRLTVL.

The V call is TRBV5-1, the J call TRBJ2-3, with 7 nucleotides matching TRBD1. The CDR3 is 14 residues long. Unmatched junction bases numbered 6, after V lost 4 bases and J lost 4 bases. CDR1 SGHRS and CDR2 YFSETQ come from the germline V gene. In DNA, the CDR3 is TGCGCCAGCAGCCTCGGACAGGAAGCAGATACGCAGTATTTT. It encodes CASSLGQEADTQYF. The whole variable domain, filled in from reference TRBV5-1 and TRBJ2-3, reads KAGVTQTPRYLIKTRGQQVTLSCSPISGHRSVSWYQQTPGQGLQFLFEYFSETQRNKGNFPGRFSGRQFSNSRSEMNVSTLELGDSALYLCASSLGQEADTQYFGPGTRLTVL.

The CDR3, as DNA: TGTGCCATCAGTGACCAGGACAGGGAAGTCGCTGAAGCTTTCTTT. Protein sequence: CAISDQDREVAEAFF. The chain is built from TRBV10-3 and TRBJ1-1; 8 bases align to TRBD1. Losses at the gene ends were 3 bases for V and 6 bases for J; bases not matched to a gene: 9. Germline V lookup: CDR1 ENHRY, CDR2 SYGVKD. This CDR3 comprises 15 residues.

This sequence joins TRBV6-5 and TRBJ2-2; 10 nucleotides line up with TRBD1. Trimming took 6 bases from V and 5 from J; bases not matched to a gene: 6. The CDR3 is 15 amino acids. Germline CDR1 and CDR2: MNHEY and SVGAGI. CDR3 sequence (DNA): TGTGCCAGCAGGGCGGGACAGGGGAAGACCGGGGAGCTGTTTTTT. It encodes CASRAGQGKTGELFF.

This clonotype is deemed medium-sized (0.01 to 0.1%). This rearrangement joins TRBV7-9 to TRBJ1-1; D is perhaps TRBD1 (5 bases). Germline lookup yields CDR1 SEHNR and CDR2 FQNEAQ (reference sequence). This CDR3 contains 14 residues. V dropped 5 bases and J dropped 1 base, with 11 bases sitting between them. In DNA, the CDR3 is TGTGCCAGCAGCCAACTCGACAGGAACACTGAAGCTTTCTTT. Its translation is CASSQLDRNTEAFF.

This clonotype was counted only a few times. The V gene is TRBV5-1, the J gene TRBJ1-5, with TRBD1 identical over 10 bases. The CDR3 covers 15 residues. V lost 0 bases to trimming and J lost 15 bases; unmatched junction nucleotides: 12. The germline V gene has CDR1 SGHRS and CDR2 YFSETQ. This chain's CDR3 is CASSLGAGTGAPRHF. The CDR3 DNA is TGCGCCAGCAGCTTGGGGGCCGGGACAGGGGCCCCTCGGCATTTT. Full variable domain (rest looked up from reference TRBV5-1 and TRBJ1-5): KAGVTQTPRYLIKTRGQQVTLSCSPISGHRSVSWYQQTPGQGLQFLFEYFSETQRNKGNFPGRFSGRQFSNSRSEMNVSTLELGDSALYLCASSLGAGTGAPRHFGDGTRLSIL.

This chain connects TRBV6-6 to TRBJ2-1; TRBD1 agrees at 9 bases. The V segment lost 5 bases and the J segment 9 bases; nucleotides outside the gene matches: 14. Germline CDR1 is MNHNY and CDR2 is SVGAGI (reference sequence). The CDR3 extends over 16 amino acids. The chain's CDR3 is CASSKDRDRVFGEQFF. For the CDR3, the DNA is TGTGCCAGCAGTAAAGACCGGGACAGGGTCTTTGGTGAGCAGTTCTTC.

The chain combines TRBV4-2 with TRBJ1-4; D uncertain. The CDR3 has 17 residues. Germline V gene data show CDR1 as LGHNA and CDR2 as YNFKEQ. V lost 0 bases, J lost 2 bases, and 13 bases lay in between. This chain's CDR3 is CASSQDGRRETNEKLFF. The CDR3 DNA follows: TGTGCCAGCAGCCAAGACGGCCGAAGGGAGACTAATGAAAAACTGTTTTTT.

This rearrangement joins TRBV20-1 to TRBJ1-1; the match to TRBD1 covers 7 bases. Germline lookup yields CDR1 DFQATT and CDR2 SNEGSKA (reference sequence). The CDR3 totals 15 residues. J gave up 4 bases and V 2 bases, and 10 bases lay outside the gene matches. CDR3 region: CSARNLGTVVTEAFF. For the CDR3, the DNA is TGCAGTGCTAGAAATCTAGGGACAGTGGTCACTGAAGCTTTCTTT.

V gene TRBV12-3 or TRBV12-4 combines with J gene TRBJ1-1; D is perhaps TRBD1 (5 bases). The CDR3 consists of 14 residues. Trimming removed 7 bases at V and 5 bases at J, with 17 bases between. The CDR3 loop is CASTSLWEGTEAFF. In DNA form, the CDR3 reads TGTGCCAGCACCTCATTGTGGGAGGGGACTGAAGCTTTCTTT.

The chain joins TRBV6-1 to TRBJ1-5, with D possibly matching TRBD1 (6 bases). Germline loops: CDR1 MNHNS, CDR2 SASEGT. Trimming left V 4 bases short and J 7 bases short, with 17 bases between. CDR3 size: 15 residues. CDR3 coding DNA: TGTGCCAGCAGTGGGAAGGTCGCAGGGGAGCAGCCCCAGCATTTT. Protein: CASSGKVAGEQPQHF.

The chain joins TRBV12-3 or TRBV12-4 to TRBJ2-7, with TRBD1 identical over 7 bases. The V and J ends lost 4 bases and 6 bases, in that order; junction bases with no gene match: 12. This CDR3 comprises 15 residues. The CDR3, as DNA: TGTGCCAGCAGTTCCTTAAGACAGGGCTGGGTCGAGCAGTACTTC. Translating gives CASSSLRQGWVEQYF.

This chain joins TRBV5-1 and TRBJ1-1; TRBD1 matches at 8 bases. After removal of 4 bases from V and 0 bases from J, the junction contained 5 bases not matched to a gene. The CDR3 runs 15 residues. Germline assignment: CDR1 SGHRS and CDR2 YFSETQ. CDR3 amino acids: CASSARQGMNTEAFF. The CDR3 nucleotides read TGCGCCAGCAGCGCCCGACAGGGGATGAACACTGAAGCTTTCTTT.

The chain couples TRBV4-3 to TRBJ1-6, with a tentative D call TRBD1 (5 bases). The length of the CDR3 is 22 residues. The V gene lost 1 base and the J gene lost 0 bases, with 25 bases spanning the gap. Germline V lookup: CDR1 LGHNA, CDR2 YSLEER. The CDR3: CASSQGPGLPGPKSSYNSPLHF. The CDR3 nucleotides are TGCGCCAGCAGCCAAGGGCCGGGTCTGCCAGGGCCTAAGAGCTCCTATAATTCACCCCTCCACTTT.

This chain connects TRBV29-1 to TRBJ1-2; D unresolved. V lost 6 bases and J lost 6, with 17 bases in between. Germline CDR1 is SQVTM and CDR2 is ANQGSEA. This CDR3 is 13 amino acids long. The CDR3 region is CSVPQMSFNGYTF. CDR3 DNA sequence: TGCAGCGTCCCCCAGATGAGTTTCAATGGCTACACCTTC.

The J gene is TRBJ2-2, the V gene TRBV5-1; no clear D gene. Deletions cut 0 bases from V and 0 bases from J, with 9 bases between. This CDR3 region has 16 residues. In germline, CDR1 is SGHRS, CDR2 YFSETQ. The CDR3 DNA reads TGCGCCAGCAGCTTGGACAGCGTCGCGAACACCGGGGAGCTGTTTTTT. This translates into CASSLDSVANTGELFF.

This clonotype appeared a few times. The CDR3 here is CASSQDAAAGNTIYF. For the CDR3, the DNA is TGCGCCAGCAGCCAAGATGCGGCAGCTGGAAACACCATATATTTT. V usage is TRBV4-3 and J usage is TRBJ1-3; D not resolved. The CDR3 contains 15 residues. V was pared by 0 bases and J by 2 bases, with 8 bases between. Germline CDR1 and CDR2: LGHNA and YSLEER.

The V gene is TRBV4-1, the J gene TRBJ2-3; a weak D match, TRBD2 (6 bases). V shed 0 bases and J shed 9 bases, with 13 bases lying between them. This CDR3 is 14 amino acids long. Germline values: CDR1 MGHRA, CDR2 YSYEKL. CDR3 protein: CASSQEGGRMTQYF. CDR3 bases: TGCGCCAGCAGCCAAGAGGGAGGTCGTATGACGCAGTATTTT.

This clonotype was picked up a small number of times. The chain has TRBV27 and TRBJ1-5; D may be TRBD1 (6 bases). The CDR3 is 13 residues long. Trimming stripped 8 bases from V and 3 bases from J, with 11 bases between. Germline V gives CDR1 MNHEY, CDR2 SMNVEV (reference sequence). DNA for the CDR3: TGTGCCAGCGCCATGGGGGCCAATCAGCCCCAGCATTTT. This encodes CASAMGANQPQHF.

This clonotype has only a few counts. The V call is TRBV12-3 or TRBV12-4, the J call TRBJ1-5; D remains ambiguous. There are 14 residues in the CDR3. The V and J ends lost 5 bases and 5 bases respectively, with 13 bases between them. CDR3 region: CASSPQEADQPQHF. The CDR3 DNA reads as TGTGCCAGCAGTCCCCAGGAAGCCGATCAGCCCCAGCATTTT.

V usage is TRBV24-1 and J usage is TRBJ2-3; 9 bases fit TRBD1. The CDR3 length is 13 residues. CDR1 and CDR2 (germline): KGHDR, SFDVKD. Trimming cost V 7 bases and J 4 bases; bases outside gene matches: 2. This CDR3 reads CATRRQGADTQYF. The CDR3 coding sequence is TGTGCCACCAGGAGACAGGGGGCAGATACGCAGTATTTT.

The chain couples TRBV20-1 to TRBJ1-1, with 7 nucleotides matching TRBD1. CDR3 length: 14 amino acids. V trimming: 4 bases; J trimming: 0 bases; junction bases outside the gene matches: 5. Germline assignment: CDR1 DFQATT and CDR2 SNEGSKA (reference sequence). This chain's CDR3 is CSAKKGAMNTEAFF. CDR3 sequence (DNA): TGCAGTGCTAAAAAGGGGGCGATGAACACTGAAGCTTTCTTT.

The rearrangement links TRBV29-1 to TRBJ2-2, with D unclear. The CDR3 is 13 residues long. Trimming took 4 bases from V and 5 from J, leaving 11 bases between them. Germline V lookup: CDR1 SQVTM, CDR2 ANQGSEA. In nucleotides, the CDR3 is TGCAGCGTTGTGGGTTTGGGGACCGGGGAGCTGTTTTTT. Translating gives CSVVGLGTGELFF.

This clonotype has only one observation. The chain uses TRBV12-3 or TRBV12-4 and TRBJ1-3; D is ambiguous. The CDR3 is 13 amino acids. Trimming removed 5 bases from V and 6 bases from J, with 11 bases in between. This chain's CDR3 is CASSPRRENTIYF. The CDR3 DNA sequence: TGTGCCAGCAGTCCCCGGAGGGAAAACACCATATATTTT.

The chain joins TRBV6-5 to TRBJ1-1; 7 bases are a match to TRBD1. The CDR3 is 15 residues long. Germline V gene sequence: CDR1 MNHEY, CDR2 SVGAGI. V shed 4 bases and J 1 base; nucleotides not matched to a gene: 6. The DNA of the CDR3 is TGTGCCAGCAGTTCCGGGACAGACGGGAACACTGAAGCTTTCTTT. Residues: CASSSGTDGNTEAFF.